A selection of T cell receptor beta chains follows, all from one sample in a study of shared clonotypes between healthy human individuals. Using immunoSEQ multiplex PCR, the repertoire was profiled, and TCRdb retains in-frame clones only, with some absent. The table lists 850,000 to 1,100,000 clones, around 77% of them singletons. Sequenced input: memory CD4+ T cells from PBMCs. Every receptor here comes from a man younger than 30 in good health. Some clones in this sample may be carry-over from other donors' samples. Both conserved end residues are part of each CDR3. The D gene is left open where the match is weak. Rows give clone size only sometimes, using once, few, many, or a class for an expanded clone.

d_call: NA; v_call: TRBV18; j_call: TRBJ1-1; clone_size: NA; cdr3_nt: TGTGCCAGCTCAGGGGGAATGAACACTGAAGCTTTCTTT; cdr3_aa: CASSGGMNTEAFF
d_call: NA; v_call: TRBV6-4; j_call: TRBJ2-7; clone_size: NA; cdr3_nt: TGTGCCAGCTGCGTCGTGCAGTACTTC; cdr3_aa: CASCVVQYF
d_call: TRBD2; v_call: TRBV27; j_call: TRBJ2-1; clone_size: NA; cdr3_nt: TGTGCCAGCAGTCCCGTAGCGGGAGGTTACAATGAGCAGTTCTTC; cdr3_aa: CASSPVAGGYNEQFF
d_call: NA; v_call: TRBV27; j_call: TRBJ1-4; clone_size: NA; cdr3_nt: TGTGCCAGCAGTTGGCAGGGCGACGAAAAACTGTTTTTT; cdr3_aa: CASSWQGDEKLFF
d_call: NA; v_call: TRBV12-1; j_call: TRBJ2-1; clone_size: once; cdr3_nt: TGTGCCAGCAGCTCCTCTGGAGCGGGAGGGCCTAGTACTGAGCAGTTCTTC; cdr3_aa: CASSSSGAGGPSTEQFF
d_call: NA; v_call: TRBV9; j_call: TRBJ2-3; clone_size: few; cdr3_nt: TGTGCCAGCAGCGTAGTAGGAGATACGCAGTATTTT; cdr3_aa: CASSVVGDTQYF
d_call: NA; v_call: TRBV9; j_call: TRBJ2-1; clone_size: NA; cdr3_nt: TGTGCCAGCAGCGTAGCTCAACAGACACAGAATGAGCAGTTCTTC; cdr3_aa: CASSVAQQTQNEQFF
d_call: TRBD2; v_call: TRBV7-9; j_call: TRBJ2-5; clone_size: once; cdr3_nt: TGTGCCAGCAGCTTATGGGAGGCGGGGGGGACCCAGTACTTC; cdr3_aa: CASSLWEAGGTQYF
d_call: NA; v_call: TRBV7-9; j_call: TRBJ2-7; clone_size: NA; cdr3_nt: TGTGCCAGCAGCTCCCGATCTATTAGGAACTCCTACGAGCAGTACTTC; cdr3_aa: CASSSRSIRNSYEQYF
d_call: TRBD1; v_call: TRBV6-4; j_call: TRBJ1-4; clone_size: NA; cdr3_nt: TGTGCCAGCAGCACGGACAGGGGTAACGAAAAACTGTTTTTT; cdr3_aa: CASSTDRGNEKLFF
d_call: TRBD1; v_call: TRBV29-1; j_call: TRBJ1-3; clone_size: NA; cdr3_nt: TGCAGCGCCGTAAAGGGGACAGTCTCTGGAAACACCATATATTTT; cdr3_aa: CSAVKGTVSGNTIYF
d_call: NA; v_call: TRBV15; j_call: TRBJ2-1; clone_size: once; cdr3_nt: TGTGCCACCAGCAGAGGTGGCTCGAGGGGAACTAATGAGCAGTTCTTC; cdr3_aa: CATSRGGSRGTNEQFF
d_call: NA; v_call: TRBV9; j_call: TRBJ2-4; clone_size: few; cdr3_nt: TGTGCCAGCAGCGTAGGCCTTCAAAACATTCAGTACTTC; cdr3_aa: CASSVGLQNIQYF
d_call: NA; v_call: TRBV2; j_call: TRBJ2-1; clone_size: many; cdr3_nt: TGTGCCAGCAGCCTGGGGGATGAGCAGTTCTTC; cdr3_aa: CASSLGDEQFF
d_call: TRBD2; v_call: TRBV5-1; j_call: TRBJ2-7; clone_size: NA; cdr3_nt: TGCGCCAGCAGCTTGCGGACTAGCGGCTCCTACGAGCAGTACTTC; cdr3_aa: CASSLRTSGSYEQYF
d_call: TRBD1; v_call: TRBV19; j_call: TRBJ1-4; clone_size: NA; cdr3_nt: TGTGCCAGTAGGAACCCGGGACAGGGAGACGAAAAACTGTTTTTT; cdr3_aa: CASRNPGQGDEKLFF
d_call: NA; v_call: TRBV18; j_call: TRBJ1-5; clone_size: NA; cdr3_nt: TGTGCCAGCTCACCAGGGGTCCCTAGCAATCAGCCCCAGCATTTT; cdr3_aa: CASSPGVPSNQPQHF
d_call: NA; v_call: TRBV27; j_call: TRBJ2-7; clone_size: NA; cdr3_nt: TGTGCCAGCAGTTTATCAGGGGGGGTCTCCTACGAGCAGTACTTC; cdr3_aa: CASSLSGGVSYEQYF
d_call: NA; v_call: TRBV19; j_call: TRBJ1-1; clone_size: few; cdr3_nt: TGTGCCAGTAGCAGATCGTCCAGGGGTTTGCCTGAAGCTTTCTTT; cdr3_aa: CASSRSSRGLPEAFF
d_call: TRBD1; v_call: TRBV7-2; j_call: TRBJ1-2; clone_size: once; cdr3_nt: TGTGCCAGCAGCTACTTCGGGACAGGGTACTATGGCTACACCTTC; cdr3_aa: CASSYFGTGYYGYTF
d_call: NA; v_call: TRBV30; j_call: TRBJ1-4; clone_size: NA; cdr3_nt: TGTGCCTGGAGTGTACTCAGGGGTGATGAAAAACTGTTTTTT; cdr3_aa: CAWSVLRGDEKLFF
d_call: NA; v_call: TRBV30; j_call: TRBJ1-2; clone_size: NA; cdr3_nt: TGTGCCTGGACGTCCGGAGTTTATAACTATGGCTACACCTTC; cdr3_aa: CAWTSGVYNYGYTF
d_call: NA; v_call: TRBV28; j_call: TRBJ1-5; clone_size: once; cdr3_nt: TGTGCCAGCAGTTTAGACAGCACCAATCAGCCCCAGCATTTT; cdr3_aa: CASSLDSTNQPQHF
d_call: NA; v_call: TRBV11-2; j_call: TRBJ2-2; clone_size: NA; cdr3_nt: TGTGCCAGCAGCTACAGGGTTTGGGACACCGGGGAGCTGTTTTTT; cdr3_aa: CASSYRVWDTGELFF
d_call: NA; v_call: TRBV7-3; j_call: TRBJ2-5; clone_size: NA; cdr3_nt: TGTGCCAGCAGCTTAAGTCGGCAGAGCAAAGAGACCCAGTACTTC; cdr3_aa: CASSLSRQSKETQYF
d_call: TRBD1; v_call: TRBV6-5; j_call: TRBJ1-2; clone_size: NA; cdr3_nt: TGTGCCAGCAGTTACTCCCCAGACAGGGGGGATGGCTACACCTTC; cdr3_aa: CASSYSPDRGDGYTF
d_call: NA; v_call: TRBV7-7; j_call: TRBJ2-2; clone_size: NA; cdr3_nt: TGTGCCAGCAGCCGAGTCAACACCGGGGAGCTGTTTTTT; cdr3_aa: CASSRVNTGELFF
d_call: TRBD1; v_call: TRBV2; j_call: TRBJ1-1; clone_size: few; cdr3_nt: TGTGCCAGCAGACGAGGGACAGCGAACACTGAAGCTTTCTTT; cdr3_aa: CASRRGTANTEAFF
d_call: TRBD1; v_call: TRBV2; j_call: TRBJ1-1; clone_size: NA; cdr3_nt: TGTGCCAGCAGTCGATCGGACAGGCCCGGCACTGAAGCTTTCTTT; cdr3_aa: CASSRSDRPGTEAFF
d_call: NA; v_call: TRBV6-1; j_call: TRBJ1-1; clone_size: NA; cdr3_nt: TGTGCCAGCAGGAGAACAGAGAACACTGAAGCTTTCTTT; cdr3_aa: CASRRTENTEAFF
d_call: NA; v_call: TRBV19; j_call: TRBJ1-1; clone_size: NA; cdr3_nt: TGTGCCAGTAGTGTTATGGGCCAGGGTGGAGAAGCTTTCTTT; cdr3_aa: CASSVMGQGGEAFF
d_call: NA; v_call: TRBV7-8; j_call: TRBJ2-5; clone_size: NA; cdr3_nt: TGTGCCAGCAGCTTAGTGATCGGTATCCGCCCCCGAGGGGAGACCCAGTACTTC; cdr3_aa: CASSLVIGIRPRGETQYF
d_call: NA; v_call: TRBV25-1; j_call: TRBJ2-5; clone_size: once; cdr3_nt: TGTGCCAGCAGTGAAGGAGGGCGGGAGACCCAGTACTTC; cdr3_aa: CASSEGGRETQYF
d_call: NA; v_call: TRBV7-9; j_call: TRBJ2-2; clone_size: NA; cdr3_nt: TGTGCCAGCAGCTTAAGCGGGAACACCGGGGAGCTGTTTTTT; cdr3_aa: CASSLSGNTGELFF
d_call: NA; v_call: TRBV5-1; j_call: TRBJ2-5; clone_size: NA; cdr3_nt: TGCGCCAGCAGCTGGGGGTCAGAGACCCAGTACTTC; cdr3_aa: CASSWGSETQYF
d_call: NA; v_call: TRBV2; j_call: TRBJ2-3; clone_size: NA; cdr3_nt: TGTGCCAGCAGTGAGTCGGCTAGCTGGTTGGATACGCAGTATTTT; cdr3_aa: CASSESASWLDTQYF
d_call: TRBD2; v_call: TRBV11-3; j_call: TRBJ2-7; clone_size: NA; cdr3_nt: TGTGCCAGCAGCCTTAGCGGGAGAAGGGAATACGAGCAGTACTTC; cdr3_aa: CASSLSGRREYEQYF
d_call: TRBD2; v_call: TRBV19; j_call: TRBJ2-2; clone_size: NA; cdr3_nt: TGTGCCAGTAGTCGAGATGGCGGGAGAAGTTTCACCGGGGAGCTGTTTTTT; cdr3_aa: CASSRDGGRSFTGELFF
d_call: NA; v_call: TRBV5-4; j_call: TRBJ1-2; clone_size: NA; cdr3_nt: TGTGCCAGCAGCCCGGGACTTAACTATGGCTACACCTTC; cdr3_aa: CASSPGLNYGYTF
d_call: NA; v_call: TRBV28; j_call: TRBJ2-2; clone_size: NA; cdr3_nt: TGTGCCAGCAGTCCCAACCGTTGGGGGAGTCCTTCCGGGGAGCTGTTTTTT; cdr3_aa: CASSPNRWGSPSGELFF
d_call: NA; v_call: TRBV7-9; j_call: TRBJ2-1; clone_size: NA; cdr3_nt: TGTGCCAGCAGCCGGATGGGAGGATACAATGAGCAGTTCTTC; cdr3_aa: CASSRMGGYNEQFF
d_call: TRBD1; v_call: TRBV19; j_call: TRBJ2-3; clone_size: NA; cdr3_nt: TGTGCCAGTAGTGCGCCAGGGGGCTACACAGATACGCAGTATTTT; cdr3_aa: CASSAPGGYTDTQYF
d_call: TRBD1; v_call: TRBV5-1; j_call: TRBJ2-6; clone_size: NA; cdr3_nt: TGCGCCAGCAACACAGGGGCTGGGGCCAACGTCCTGACTTTC; cdr3_aa: CASNTGAGANVLTF
d_call: NA; v_call: TRBV5-1; j_call: TRBJ2-1; clone_size: NA; cdr3_nt: TGCGCCAGCAGCTCCGCGACTAGTTACTATGAGCAGTTCTTC; cdr3_aa: CASSSATSYYEQFF
d_call: NA; v_call: TRBV2; j_call: TRBJ2-5; clone_size: NA; cdr3_nt: TGTGCCAGCAGTGGGGGGCAGTTGTACCAAGAGACCCAGTACTTC; cdr3_aa: CASSGGQLYQETQYF
d_call: NA; v_call: TRBV9; j_call: TRBJ2-2; clone_size: NA; cdr3_nt: TGTGCCAGCAGCACCTTGGACGGGCCCGGGGAGCTGTTTTTT; cdr3_aa: CASSTLDGPGELFF
d_call: TRBD1; v_call: TRBV18; j_call: TRBJ2-7; clone_size: NA; cdr3_nt: TGTGCCAGCTCACCCTACCCGGGACAGGGAAACTACGAGCAGTACTTC; cdr3_aa: CASSPYPGQGNYEQYF
d_call: TRBD2; v_call: TRBV5-1; j_call: TRBJ2-1; clone_size: once; cdr3_nt: TGCGCCAGCAGCTTGGAGGGACTAACGTACTCCTACAATGAGCAGTTCTTC; cdr3_aa: CASSLEGLTYSYNEQFF